The source of this TCR beta chain is a study of breast tumors, draining lymph nodes, adjacent tissues. The lymph nodes were axillary draining lymph nodes from breast cancer patients. TCRdb reprocessed the multiplex PCR reads via MiXCR and lists one record per CDR3 protein. Among some 97,000 distinct CDR3 sequences listed, around 21% were seen once. A note on this clonotype: Its antigen is not identified. The junction departs from germline at one end; a sequencing error may be responsible.

The CDR3 covers 15 residues. Germline V gives CDR1 MDHEN, CDR2 SYDVKM. Broader study findings: The data were judged consistent with most tumor T cells coming from lymph node and expanding in tumor. Luminal-like breast cancer showed significantly higher tumor–nontumor repertoire similarity than basal-like. Tumor T cell lymph node origin was a supported hypothesis, not proven. Tumor TCR diversity was below lymph nodes but above nontumor tissue.

The chain is built from TRBV28 and TRBJ2-1; TRBD2 agrees at 7 bases. The TCR was taken from a female donor with breast cancer. Some clones in this sample may be carry-over from other donors' samples. What was sequenced was axillary lymph node tissue. The CDR3 DNA reads as TGTGCCAGCAGTTCAGCTAGCGGAGGCTACAATGAGCAGCTCTTC. Its protein is CASSSASGGYNEQLF.